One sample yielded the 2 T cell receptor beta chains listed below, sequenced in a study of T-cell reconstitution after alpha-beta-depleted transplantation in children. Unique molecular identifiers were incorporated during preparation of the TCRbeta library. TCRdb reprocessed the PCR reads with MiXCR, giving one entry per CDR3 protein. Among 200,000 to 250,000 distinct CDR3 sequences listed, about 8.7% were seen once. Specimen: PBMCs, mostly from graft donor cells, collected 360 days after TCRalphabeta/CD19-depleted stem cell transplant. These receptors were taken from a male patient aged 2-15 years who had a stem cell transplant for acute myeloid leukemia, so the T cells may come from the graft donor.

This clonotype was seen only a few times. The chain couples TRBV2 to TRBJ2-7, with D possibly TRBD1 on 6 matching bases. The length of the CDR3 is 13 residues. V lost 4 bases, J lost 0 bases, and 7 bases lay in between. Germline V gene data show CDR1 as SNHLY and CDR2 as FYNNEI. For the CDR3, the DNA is TGTGCCAGCAGTGGACAGGCCTCCTACGAGCAGTACGTC. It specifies CASSGQASYEQYV.

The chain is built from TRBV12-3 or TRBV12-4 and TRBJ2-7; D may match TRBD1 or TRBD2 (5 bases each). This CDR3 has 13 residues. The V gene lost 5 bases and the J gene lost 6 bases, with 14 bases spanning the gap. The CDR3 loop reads CASSTGPAGEQYV. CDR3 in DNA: TGTGCCAGCAGTACGGGACCTGCGGGCGAGCAGTACGTC.